Given below is one T cell receptor (beta chain) in context. The target of this receptor is not known. The record has no base qualities; no much larger clone is one base away. The High Capacity cDNA Reverse Transcription Kit was used to reverse transcribe all of the isolated RNA, meaning that expressed TCRB transcripts were what got sequenced. Deep immunoSEQ sequencing was performed on naive, central memory and regulatory T cell samples, with an average of around 3.4 million total reads per sample. Sorted cells were lysed in RLT buffer and RNA was extracted with DNase-treated RNeasy Micro or Mini kits, depending on cell number. Each cell subset was processed on its own to prevent cross-contamination, while patient and healthy donor samples were processed together. TCRB sequences were amplified from cDNA with the immunoSEQ multiplex PCR, producing 87-bp fragments spanning the CDR3 region. Sequencing of the amplicons was done on the Illumina HiSeq platform. Turning to the authors' computational methods: PCR bias was computationally corrected using synthetic template baselines, reads within Hamming distance 2 were collapsed, and singletons that could not be merged were discarded. Reads were aligned to IMGT to assign V, D and J genes, CDR3 length, and insertions or deletions at six rearrangement sites. Within each subset, clonotype counts were normalized to sorted cell number, after which true diversity and Gini coefficients were computed with the tcR R package. Repertoire sharing was quantified using the overlap coefficient calculated on TCRB nucleotide sequences. Out-of-frame TCRB sequences from naive cells were analyzed as a proxy for the pre-selection repertoire. The table comes from immuneACCESS by way of TCRdb, which keeps in-frame sequences with V and J called. Part of the clones is missing from these tables; in studies checked, under half for an unresolved V gene and the rest for unknown reasons. V, J and clone size reflect that table, while D and trimming were determined from the DNA. The sample data list fewer than 350,000 clones, and approximately 15% of these were observed just once. The ten most abundant clones make up less than 0.02% of the sample.

Each donor gave one peripheral blood draw, approximately 120 mL on average, collected into heparinised tubes. Using a panel that included CD45RO, CCR7, CD25, CD127, CD95 and CD27, naive, central memory, regulatory and stem cell-like memory CD4+ T cells were sorted on a BD FACSAria II. Every sorted population had a purity above 95%. PBMCs were isolated immediately by Lymphoprep density gradient centrifugation and stained directly without culture. So that batch effects would be minimized, each experiment stained and sorted samples in pairs, pairing one healthy donor with one patient. This entry comes from a study of beta chain features in type 1 diabetes (dated 2018 in TCRdb). Background for the entire study: Patients and healthy donors did not differ in mean age, gender distribution, total cell number or subset yield. The study compared the TCRB repertoires of sorted circulating CD4+ T cell subsets in recently diagnosed type 1 diabetes patients with those in matched healthy donors. Regulatory and stem cell-like memory subsets were obtained from only 8 patients and roughly 8 healthy donors, while naive and central memory subsets were obtained from all 28 donors. A total of 90 million to 140 million sorted cells were examined across all samples, and RNA yield correlated strongly with the number of cells per subset.

Overall study outcomes, separate from this receptor: HLA sub-analyses involved small numbers of individuals, so any influence of HLA type on TCRB rearrangement remained unresolved. In all four CD4+ subsets, TCRB CDR3 length was moderately but significantly shorter in type 1 diabetes patients. PCR might favor shorter templates, but patient and control samples were amplified and corrected together, so any skew would affect both groups equally. Patients with type 1 diabetes made fewer insertions and deleted more nucleotides at VDJ recombination sites, implying thymic rearrangement abnormalities. Because cDNA was sequenced instead of genomic DNA, activated cells with high expression could be over-represented, although the groups did not differ in activation or CD3 levels. Naive, central memory and regulatory TCRB repertoires appeared to be more alike among patients than among healthy donors.

Reading the germline V gene (reference sequence) gives CDR1 PRHDT and CDR2 FYEKMQ. Relative to germline, V is missing 5 bases and J is missing 4 bases, with 12 bases of the junction outside any gene match. Including cysteine and phenylalanine, the CDR3 has 17 amino acids. Just the 51-base CDR3 DNA is kept, in frame starting at base 1. The sample taken for sequencing was naive CD4+ T cells from blood. The sample's cell subset or site label is to be understood as: true naive CD4+ T cells. The sequence derives from a man aged 18 to 29 with type 1 diabetes. The chain links TRBV13 with TRBJ1-2; a stretch of 11 junction bases matches TRBD1. CDR3 loop: CASSEFRGTGGTYGYTF. The bases read TGTGCCAGCAGCGAGTTCCGAGGGACAGGGGGAACCTATGGCTACACCTTC.